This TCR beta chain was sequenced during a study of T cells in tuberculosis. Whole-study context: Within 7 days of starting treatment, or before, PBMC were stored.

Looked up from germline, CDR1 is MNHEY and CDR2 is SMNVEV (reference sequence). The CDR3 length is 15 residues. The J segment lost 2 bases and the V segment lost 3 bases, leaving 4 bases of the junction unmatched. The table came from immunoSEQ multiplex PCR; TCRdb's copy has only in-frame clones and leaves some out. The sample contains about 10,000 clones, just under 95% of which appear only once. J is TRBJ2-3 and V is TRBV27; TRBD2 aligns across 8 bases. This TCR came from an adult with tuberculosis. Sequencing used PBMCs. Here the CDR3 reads CASSLVGLATDTQYF. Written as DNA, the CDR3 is TGTGCCAGCAGTTTGGTCGGACTAGCCACAGATACGCAGTATTTT.